The sequence of this TCR beta chain was determined in a study of brain T cells in children with intractable seizures. With 2 bases clipped from V and 9 bases from J, the junction kept 8 bases outside the gene matches. Germline CDR1 and CDR2: MNHEY and SVGAGI. There are 15 residues in the CDR3. The sequenced cases were selected for having the highest brain T cell transcript signatures. Notes on the study in general: Pre- and post-surgery blood differed in depth, so pre-surgery absences may be undersampling.

Produced via immunoSEQ multiplex PCR; TCRdb's table is partial and in-frame only. The data hold approximately 110,000 clones, with around 94% observed a single time. For this clone: Its target is unknown.

This chain connects TRBV6-5 to TRBJ2-1; 9 nucleotides match TRBD2. The sequencing here drew on peripheral blood, taken at surgery. The sequence was collected from a boy under three years old with hemimegalencephaly and intractable seizures. In nucleotides, the CDR3 is TGTGCCAGCAGTTACCGGCGGGAGGGCCTGGGTGAGCAGTTCTTC. It specifies CASSYRREGLGEQFF.